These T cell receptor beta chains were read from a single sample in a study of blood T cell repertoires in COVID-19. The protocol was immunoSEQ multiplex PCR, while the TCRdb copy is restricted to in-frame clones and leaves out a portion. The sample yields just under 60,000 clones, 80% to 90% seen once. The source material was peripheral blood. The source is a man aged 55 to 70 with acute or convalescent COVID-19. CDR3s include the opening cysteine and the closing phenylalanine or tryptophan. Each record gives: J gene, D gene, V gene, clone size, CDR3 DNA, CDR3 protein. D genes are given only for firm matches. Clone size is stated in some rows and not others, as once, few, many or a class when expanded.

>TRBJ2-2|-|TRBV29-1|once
TGCAGCGTCCAAAAATGGGCTAGCAGCACCGGGGAGCTGTTTTTT
CSVQKWASSTGELFF
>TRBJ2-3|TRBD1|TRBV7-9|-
TGTGCCAGCAGCTTAGTCTTTGGGACAGGGGTGACAGATACGCAGTATTTT
CASSLVFGTGVTDTQYF
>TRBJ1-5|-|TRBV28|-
TGTGCCAGCAGTTTCTGGGCTCAGCCCCAGCATTTT
CASSFWAQPQHF
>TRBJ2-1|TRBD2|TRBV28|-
TGTGCCAGCACCTCACGTTTCGGTAGCGGGAGGGCATTATCCTACAATGAGCAGTTCTTC
CASTSRFGSGRALSYNEQFF
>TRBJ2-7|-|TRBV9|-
TGTGCCAGCAGCCCCGGACACCAGCTCGCGCAGTACTTC
CASSPGHQLAQYF
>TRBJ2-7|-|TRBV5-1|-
TGCGCCAGCAGGCACAGGTTTCAAACGAACGAGCAGTACTTC
CASRHRFQTNEQYF
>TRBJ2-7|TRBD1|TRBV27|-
TGTGCCAGCAGTTTACCGGACAGGTTTATCGCTCCTCTGATGTCGGAGCAGTACTTC
CASSLPDRFIAPLMSEQYF
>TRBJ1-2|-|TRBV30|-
TGTGCCTGGAGTGTAAGCGGCTATGGCTACACCTTC
CAWSVSGYGYTF
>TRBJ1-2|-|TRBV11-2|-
TGTGCCAGCAGCTGGGGGCAGGGTGATGGCTACACCTTC
CASSWGQGDGYTF
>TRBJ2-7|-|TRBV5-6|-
TGTGCCAGCAGCTTTCAGCGGAGTGCGCTGGGGCAGTACTTC
CASSFQRSALGQYF
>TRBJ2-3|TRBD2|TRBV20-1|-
TGCAGTGCTAGTTTTAGCGGGAGAGGCGCAGATACGCAGTATTTT
CSASFSGRGADTQYF
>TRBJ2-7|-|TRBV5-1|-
TGCGCCAGCAGCCTGGAGGGGAACGAGCAGTACTTC
CASSLEGNEQYF
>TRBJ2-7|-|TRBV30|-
TGTGCCTGGTCCCGGGACATCTTATCCTACGAGCAGTACTTC
CAWSRDILSYEQYF
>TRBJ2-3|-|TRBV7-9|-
TGTGCCAGCAGCCTACTTCGGAGCACAGATACGCAGTATTTT
CASSLLRSTDTQYF
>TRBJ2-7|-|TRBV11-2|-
TGTGCCAGCAGCTTATTATCCTACGAGCAGTACTTC
CASSLLSYEQYF
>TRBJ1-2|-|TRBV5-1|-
TGCGCCAGCAGCTTGGAGCTAAACCTTTATGGCTACACCTTC
CASSLELNLYGYTF
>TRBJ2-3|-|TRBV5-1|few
TGCGCCAGCACTCGTAGGGGCCCCCCAATTACGCAGTATTTT
CASTRRGPPITQYF
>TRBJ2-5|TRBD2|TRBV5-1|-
TGCGCCAGCAGCCTCGGGACTAGGAGCCTAGAGACCCAGTACTTC
CASSLGTRSLETQYF
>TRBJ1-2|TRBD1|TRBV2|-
TGTGCCAGCAGTTTTATTCAGGGGGAGCATGGCTACACCTTC
CASSFIQGEHGYTF
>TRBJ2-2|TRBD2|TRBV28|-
TGTGCCAGCTACCTGGGCAGCCGGTTCGGGCGGGAGGCTAACACCGGGGAGCTGTTTTTT
CASYLGSRFGREANTGELFF
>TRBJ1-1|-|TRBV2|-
TGTGCCAGCAGGGGAGGGACACCGAACACTGAAGCTTTCTTT
CASRGGTPNTEAFF
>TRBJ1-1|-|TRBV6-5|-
TGTGCCAGCAGTTACAGGGGCAGGGCCGCTGAAGCTTTCTTT
CASSYRGRAAEAFF
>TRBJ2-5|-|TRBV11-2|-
TGTGCCAGCAGCGCTCTAACAGGGATTCAAGAGACCCAGTACTTC
CASSALTGIQETQYF
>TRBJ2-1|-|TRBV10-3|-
TGTGCCATCAGTGAAGTGCCAGCCTACAATGAGCAGTTCTTC
CAISEVPAYNEQFF
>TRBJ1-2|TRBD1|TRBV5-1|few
TGCGCCAGCAGCTTGACCGCGACAGGGGAGAATGGCTACACCTTC
CASSLTATGENGYTF
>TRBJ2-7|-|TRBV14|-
TGTGCCAGCAGCCAAATAGGGCTGGGGGGCGAGCAGTACTTC
CASSQIGLGGEQYF
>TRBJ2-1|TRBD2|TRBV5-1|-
TGCGCCAGCAGCTTGGAGCCAGCGGGAGGGCTCAATGAGCAGTTCTTC
CASSLEPAGGLNEQFF
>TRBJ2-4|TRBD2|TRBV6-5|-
TGTGCCAGCAGTTACACGGCTAGCGGCAAAAACATTCAGTACTTC
CASSYTASGKNIQYF